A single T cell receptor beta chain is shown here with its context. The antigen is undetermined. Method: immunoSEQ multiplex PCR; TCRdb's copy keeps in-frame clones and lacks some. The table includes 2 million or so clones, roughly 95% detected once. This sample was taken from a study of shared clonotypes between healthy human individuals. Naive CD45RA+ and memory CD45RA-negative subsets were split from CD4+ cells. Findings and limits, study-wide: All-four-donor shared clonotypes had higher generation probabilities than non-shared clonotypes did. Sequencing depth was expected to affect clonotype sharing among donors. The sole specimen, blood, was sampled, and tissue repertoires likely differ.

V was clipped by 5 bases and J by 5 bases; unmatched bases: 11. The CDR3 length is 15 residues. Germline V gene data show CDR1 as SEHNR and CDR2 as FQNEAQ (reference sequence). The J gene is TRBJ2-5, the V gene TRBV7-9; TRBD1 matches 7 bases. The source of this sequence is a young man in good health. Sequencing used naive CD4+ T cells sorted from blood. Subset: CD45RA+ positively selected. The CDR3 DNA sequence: TGTGCCAGCAGCCCAACCCCCGGCAGGGGGGAGACCCAGTACTTC. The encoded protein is CASSPTPGRGETQYF. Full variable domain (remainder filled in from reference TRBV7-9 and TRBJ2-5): DTGVSQNPRHKITKRGQNVTFRCDPISEHNRLYWYRQTLGQGPEFLTYFQNEAQLEKSRLLSDRFSAERPKGSFSTLEIQRTEQGDSAMYLCASSPTPGRGETQYFGPGTRLLVL.